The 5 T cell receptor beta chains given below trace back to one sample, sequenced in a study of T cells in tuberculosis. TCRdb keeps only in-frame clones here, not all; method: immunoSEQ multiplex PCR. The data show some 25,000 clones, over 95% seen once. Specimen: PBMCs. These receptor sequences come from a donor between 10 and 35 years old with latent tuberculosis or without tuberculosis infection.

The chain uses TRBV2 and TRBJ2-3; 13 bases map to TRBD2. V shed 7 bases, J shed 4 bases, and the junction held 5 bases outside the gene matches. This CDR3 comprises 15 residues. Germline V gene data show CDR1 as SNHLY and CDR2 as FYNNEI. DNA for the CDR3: TGTGCCAGCACCCGAACTAGCGGGGGGGCAGATACGCAGTATTTT. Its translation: CASTRTSGGADTQYF.

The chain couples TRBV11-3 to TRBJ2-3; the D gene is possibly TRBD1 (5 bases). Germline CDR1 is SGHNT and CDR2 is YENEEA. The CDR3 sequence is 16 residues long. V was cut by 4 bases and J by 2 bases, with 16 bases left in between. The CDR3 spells CASSSGRTPFTDTQYF. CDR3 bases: TGTGCCAGCAGCTCAGGGCGCACCCCTTTCACAGATACGCAGTATTTT.

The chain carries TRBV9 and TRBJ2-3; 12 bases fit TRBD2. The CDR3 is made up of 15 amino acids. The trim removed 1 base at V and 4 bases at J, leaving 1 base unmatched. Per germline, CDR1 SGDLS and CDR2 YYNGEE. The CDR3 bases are TGTGCCAGCAGCGTACTAGCGGGGGGGGCAGATACGCAGTATTTT. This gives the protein CASSVLAGGADTQYF.

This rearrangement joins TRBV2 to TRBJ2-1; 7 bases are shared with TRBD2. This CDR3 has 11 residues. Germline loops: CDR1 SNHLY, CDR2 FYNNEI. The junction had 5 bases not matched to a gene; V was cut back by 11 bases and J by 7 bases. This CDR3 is CAGGVTNEQFF. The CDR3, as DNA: TGTGCCGGGGGGGTCACTAATGAGCAGTTCTTC.

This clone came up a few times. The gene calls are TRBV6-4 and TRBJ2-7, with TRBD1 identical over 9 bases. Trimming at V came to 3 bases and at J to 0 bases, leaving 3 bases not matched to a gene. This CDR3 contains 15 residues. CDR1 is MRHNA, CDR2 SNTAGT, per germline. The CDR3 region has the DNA TGTGCCAGCAGTGAGGGGACAGGGAGCTCCTACGAGCAGTACTTC. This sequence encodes CASSEGTGSSYEQYF.